Following are 2 T cell receptor beta chains from one sample sequenced in a study of breast tumors, draining lymph nodes, adjacent tissues. The lymph nodes were axillary draining lymph nodes from breast cancer patients. Using its own MiXCR run on the multiplex PCR reads, TCRdb lists one record per CDR3 protein. The sample holds a few hundred thousand distinct CDR3 sequences, less than 45% seen once. Sequenced: axillary lymph node tissue. These receptors came from a female donor with breast cancer. Some clones in this sample may be carry-over from other donors' samples.

This clonotype was seen a few times. A much bigger clone sits one base away, suggesting this may be a read error. This sequence joins TRBV20-1 and TRBJ2-7; D not resolved. Trimming took off 0 bases at V and 6 bases at J, with 15 bases between the two ends. The germline V gene encodes CDR1 DFQATT and CDR2 SNEGSKA (reference sequence). The CDR3 loop spans 14 amino acids. The CDR3 nucleotides are TGCAGTGCTAGAGATCGGTTGGGTACCTCCGAGCAGTACTTC. Protein product: CSARDRLGTSEQYF.

Many counts were recorded for this clonotype. The CDR3 loop is CSARATSGRDTGELFF. CDR3 nucleotide sequence: TGCAGTGCTAGGGCAACTAGCGGGAGGGACACCGGGGAGCTGTTTTTT. This chain connects TRBV20-1 to TRBJ2-2; 13 positions match TRBD2. With 3 bases clipped from V and 3 bases from J, the junction kept 4 bases outside the gene matches. Germline loops: CDR1 DFQATT, CDR2 SNEGSKA (reference sequence). CDR3 length equals 16 residues.